Below are 9 T cell receptor beta chains sequenced from a single sample in a study of monozygotic twins with inflammatory bowel disease. No DNA is given; TCRdb re-called the 5' RACE reads and lists each CDR3 protein once. This sample's table has under 350,000 distinct CDR3 sequences. Sequencing input: blood. The source of these receptors is a human donor with ulcerative colitis or Crohn's disease, or a healthy co-twin of an affected twin (not recorded which).

This chain uses TRBV12-3 or TRBV12-4 with TRBJ2-1; there is no DNA to check the TCRdb D call of TRBD2. CDR3 length equals 15 residues. Here the CDR3 reads CASRSSSGGAYEQFF.

V and J are TRBV10-2 and TRBJ2-7; lacking DNA, the TRBD2 call made by TCRdb goes unchecked. Looked up from germline, CDR1 is WSHSY and CDR2 is SAAADI. The CDR3 consists of 16 residues. The CDR3 spells CASFQGKGTIRYEQYF.

The chain links TRBV20-1 to TRBJ2-7; the D call from TCRdb, TRBD1, cannot be confirmed without DNA. The germline V gene encodes CDR1 DFQATT and CDR2 SNEGSKA (reference sequence). This CDR3 contains 13 residues. The CDR3 reads CSADRDPPREQYF.

The chain couples TRBV28 to TRBJ1-5. From germline, CDR1 is MDHEN and CDR2 SYDVKM. The CDR3 extends over 13 amino acids. CDR3 protein: CASSPVNNQPQHF.

The gene calls are TRBV6-2 or TRBV6-3 and TRBJ2-3. The CDR3 runs 17 residues. Germline V gene sequence: CDR1 MNHEY, CDR2 SVGEGT. The CDR3 loop reads CASSPRFGAASTDTQYF.

The rearrangement links TRBV7-6 to TRBJ2-3; checking the TCRdb D call of TRBD2 is not possible without DNA. Per the germline V gene, CDR1 is SGHVS and CDR2 is FNYEAQ. The length of the CDR3 is 14 residues. The CDR3: CASSGGKATDTQYF.

This sequence joins TRBV7-2 and TRBJ2-7. The CDR3 is 14 amino acids. The germline V gene has CDR1 SGHTA and CDR2 FQGNSA. The CDR3 sequence: CASSLTHTSYEQYF. The full variable domain, completed using reference TRBV7-2 and TRBJ2-7, is GAGVSQSPSNKVTEKGKDVELRCDPISGHTALYWYRQSLGQGLEFLIYFQGNSAPDKSGLPSDRFSAERTGGSVSTLTIQRTQQEDSAVYLCASSLTHTSYEQYFGPGTRLTVT.

The rearrangement links TRBV5-1 to TRBJ1-3. The germline V gene has CDR1 SGHRS and CDR2 YFSETQ. This CDR3 is 17 amino acids long. CDR3 in amino acids: CASSPISRTDSGNTIYF.

The chain couples TRBV29-1 to TRBJ1-2; TCRdb designates TRBD1, a call that cannot be tested without DNA. CDR1 SQVTM and CDR2 ANQGSEA come from the germline V gene. The CDR3 contains 15 residues. This chain's CDR3 is CSGTRAQEGGYGYTF.